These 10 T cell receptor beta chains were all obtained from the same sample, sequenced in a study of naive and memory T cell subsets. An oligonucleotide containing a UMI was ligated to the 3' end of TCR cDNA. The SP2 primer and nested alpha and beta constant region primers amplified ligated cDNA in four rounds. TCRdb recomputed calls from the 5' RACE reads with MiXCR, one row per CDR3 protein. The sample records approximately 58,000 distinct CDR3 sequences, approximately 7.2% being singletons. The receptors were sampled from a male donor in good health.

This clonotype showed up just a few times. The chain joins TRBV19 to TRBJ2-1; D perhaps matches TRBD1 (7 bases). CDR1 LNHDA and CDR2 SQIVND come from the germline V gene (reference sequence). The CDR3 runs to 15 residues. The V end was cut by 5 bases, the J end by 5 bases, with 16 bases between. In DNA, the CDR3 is TGTGCCAGTAGTGATATGCAGGGGGGTGACAATGAGCAGTTCTTC. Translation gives CASSDMQGGDNEQFF.

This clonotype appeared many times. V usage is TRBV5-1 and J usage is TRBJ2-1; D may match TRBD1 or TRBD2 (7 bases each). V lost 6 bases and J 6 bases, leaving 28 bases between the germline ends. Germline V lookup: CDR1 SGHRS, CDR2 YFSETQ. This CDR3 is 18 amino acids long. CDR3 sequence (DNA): TGCGCCAGCACCCGTGCAGGGGGGGGATGGGAGGCTTTCAATGAGCAGTTCTTC. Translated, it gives CASTRAGGGWEAFNEQFF.

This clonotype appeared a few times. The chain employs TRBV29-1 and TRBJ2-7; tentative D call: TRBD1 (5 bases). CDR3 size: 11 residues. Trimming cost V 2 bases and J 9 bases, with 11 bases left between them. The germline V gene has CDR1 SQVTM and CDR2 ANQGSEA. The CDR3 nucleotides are TGCAGCGTTGAATTGCAGGGCTTGCAGTACTTC. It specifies CSVELQGLQYF.

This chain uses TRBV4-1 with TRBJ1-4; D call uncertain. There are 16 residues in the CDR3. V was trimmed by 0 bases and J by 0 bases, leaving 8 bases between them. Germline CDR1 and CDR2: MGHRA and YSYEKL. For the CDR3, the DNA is TGCGCCAGCAGCCAAGATACGGCTGCAACTAATGAAAAACTGTTTTTT. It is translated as CASSQDTAATNEKLFF.

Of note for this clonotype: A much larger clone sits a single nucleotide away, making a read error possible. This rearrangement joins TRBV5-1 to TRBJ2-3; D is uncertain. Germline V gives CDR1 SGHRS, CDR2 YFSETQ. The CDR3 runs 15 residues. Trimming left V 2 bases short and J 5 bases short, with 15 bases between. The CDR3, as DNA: TGCGCCAGCAGCTTTCTACGGAGAGTCGTAGATACGCAGTATTTT. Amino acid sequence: CASSFLRRVVDTQYF.

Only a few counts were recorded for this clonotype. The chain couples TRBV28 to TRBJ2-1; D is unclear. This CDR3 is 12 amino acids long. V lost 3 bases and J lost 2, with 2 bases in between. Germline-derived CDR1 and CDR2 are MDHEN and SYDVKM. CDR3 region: CASSFPYNEQFF. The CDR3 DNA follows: TGTGCCAGCAGTTTCCCCTACAATGAGCAGTTCTTC.

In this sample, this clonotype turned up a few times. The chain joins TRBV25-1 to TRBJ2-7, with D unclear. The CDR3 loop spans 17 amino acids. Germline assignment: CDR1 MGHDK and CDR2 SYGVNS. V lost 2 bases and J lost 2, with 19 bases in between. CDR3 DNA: TGTGCCAGCAGTGAAGGGTCGTGGGAAGCAGCAACCTACGAGCAGTACTTC. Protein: CASSEGSWEAATYEQYF.

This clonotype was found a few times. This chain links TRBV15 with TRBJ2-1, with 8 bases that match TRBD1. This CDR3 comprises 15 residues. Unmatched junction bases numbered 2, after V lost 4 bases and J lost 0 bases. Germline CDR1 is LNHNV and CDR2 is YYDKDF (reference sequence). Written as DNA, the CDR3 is TGTGCCACCAGCACAGACAGGGGCTCCTACAATGAGCAGTTCTTC. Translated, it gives CATSTDRGSYNEQFF.

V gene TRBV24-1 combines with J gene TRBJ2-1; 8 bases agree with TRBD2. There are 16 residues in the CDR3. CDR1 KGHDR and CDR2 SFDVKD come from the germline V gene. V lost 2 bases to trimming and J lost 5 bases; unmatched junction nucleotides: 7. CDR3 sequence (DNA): TGTGCCACCAGTGATTGCGCTAGCGGGCCCCACAATGAGCAGTTCTTC. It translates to CATSDCASGPHNEQFF.

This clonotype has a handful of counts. In DNA form, the CDR3 reads TGTGCCAGCAGTGAAATCCAGGGAGGACAGCCCCAGCATTTT. It codes for CASSEIQGGQPQHF. The V and J genes are TRBV6-1 and TRBJ1-5; tentative D call: TRBD1 (5 bases). The germline V gene has CDR1 MNHNS and CDR2 SASEGT. The CDR3 is made up of 14 amino acids. Trimming cost V 2 bases and J 7 bases, with 12 bases left between them.